This passage covers 15 T cell receptor beta chains from one sample sequenced in a study of neurological immune-mediated disorders. MiXCR, run by TCRdb on the 5' RACE reads, gives a single entry per CDR3 protein. The top ten clones hold 1% to 1.5% of a sample with roughly 71,000 distinct CDR3 sequences, less than 4% of them seen once. The sample comprised PBMCs. The receptors here all came from a young man with multiple sclerosis.

At least ten counts were recorded for this clonotype. J is TRBJ1-2 and V is TRBV7-9; D remains ambiguous. V shed 8 bases and J shed 4 bases, with 32 bases lying between them. The CDR3 is made up of 19 amino acids. Per germline, CDR1 SEHNR and CDR2 FQNEAQ (reference sequence). Written as DNA, the CDR3 is TGTGCCAGCGCTTCCTCTTCCTTACTTGGGGAACATCGGATCTATGGCTACACCTTC. It yields the protein CASASSSLLGEHRIYGYTF.

This clonotype was found many times. The chain combines TRBV5-1 with TRBJ2-5; 11 positions match TRBD2. The germline V gene has CDR1 SGHRS and CDR2 YFSETQ. CDR3 size: 16 residues. V shed 3 bases, J shed 1 base, and the junction held 5 bases outside the gene matches. This CDR3 reads CASSYTGTSGQETQYF. DNA for the CDR3: TGCGCCAGCAGCTACACCGGGACTAGCGGCCAAGAGACCCAGTACTTC.

This clonotype was recorded many times. The chain is built from TRBV5-1 and TRBJ1-2; D unresolved. Deletions cut 0 bases from V and 2 bases from J, with 5 bases between. CDR3 length equals 13 residues. Germline V gives CDR1 SGHRS, CDR2 YFSETQ. The CDR3 nucleotides read TGCGCCAGCAGCTTGGCGGGGAACTATGGCTACACCTTC. Amino acids: CASSLAGNYGYTF.

This clonotype was seen ten or more times. The chain combines TRBV12-3 or TRBV12-4 with TRBJ1-1; D is perhaps TRBD1 (5 bases). V lost 6 bases, J lost 1 base, and 6 bases lay in between. The CDR3 length is 12 residues. CDR3 in amino acids: CASRGGNTEAFF. Written as DNA, the CDR3 is TGTGCCAGCAGGGGGGGGAACACTGAAGCTTTCTTT.

At least ten counts were recorded for this clonotype. V gene TRBV9 combines with J gene TRBJ1-1; 7 bases match TRBD1. Germline trimming cut 0 bases from V and 1 base from J; bases unmatched to any gene: 15. Germline V gene data show CDR1 as SGDLS and CDR2 as YYNGEE. The CDR3 has 19 residues. The CDR3 loop reads CASSVEAPAAGGPNTEAFF. Here the CDR3 DNA reads TGTGCCAGCAGCGTAGAGGCCCCGGCGGCAGGGGGACCGAACACTGAAGCTTTCTTT.

The table lists this clonotype with a few counts. This chain uses TRBV4-1 with TRBJ1-1; tentative D call: TRBD1 (5 bases). Germline loops: CDR1 MGHRA, CDR2 YSYEKL. The CDR3 is made up of 13 amino acids. The V end was cut by 0 bases, the J end by 4 bases, with 6 bases between. The DNA of the CDR3 is TGCGCCAGCAGCCAAGAGGGGGTCACTGAAGCTTTCTTT. It is translated as CASSQEGVTEAFF.

This clonotype was observed many times. V gene TRBV7-2 combines with J gene TRBJ1-6, with D possibly matching TRBD1 (6 bases). The germline V gene has CDR1 SGHTA and CDR2 FQGNSA. V was shortened by 5 bases and J by 7 bases, with 9 bases between the two germline ends. The CDR3 sequence is 13 residues long. CDR3: CASSVQGNSPLHF. Written as DNA, the CDR3 is TGTGCCAGCAGCGTTCAGGGGAATTCACCCCTCCACTTT.

This clonotype was counted at least ten times. The V call is TRBV5-1, the J call TRBJ2-1; TRBD2 aligns across 13 bases. This CDR3 has 16 amino acids. Germline assignment: CDR1 SGHRS and CDR2 YFSETQ. V was pared by 3 bases and J by 6 bases, with 6 bases of the junction left unmatched. The CDR3 sequence: CASSWGTSGVFNEQFF. DNA for the CDR3: TGCGCCAGCAGCTGGGGGACTAGCGGGGTGTTCAATGAGCAGTTCTTC.

This clonotype turned up a few times. This chain's CDR3 is CASSLVRRTNTGELFF. The DNA for the CDR3 is TGTGCCAGCAGCTTGGTTAGGAGGACGAACACCGGGGAGCTGTTTTTT. This rearrangement joins TRBV5-6 to TRBJ2-2, with a tentative D call TRBD2 (5 bases). Looked up from germline, CDR1 is SGHDT and CDR2 is YYEEEE. This CDR3 comprises 16 residues. V shed 0 bases and J shed 0 bases, with 9 bases lying between them.

At least ten counts were recorded for this clonotype. The V gene is TRBV5-1, the J gene TRBJ2-1; 9 nucleotides line up with TRBD2. This CDR3 has 15 residues. The germline V gene encodes CDR1 SGHRS and CDR2 YFSETQ. The V gene end was trimmed by 0 bases and the J gene end by 10 bases; junction bases not matched to a gene: 8. The CDR3 sequence is CASSLELAGLREQFF. The CDR3 region has the DNA TGCGCCAGCAGCTTGGAGCTAGCGGGGTTGAGGGAGCAGTTCTTC.

The sample holds many counts of this clonotype. This chain links TRBV11-2 with TRBJ2-4, with D unresolved. The germline V gene has CDR1 SGHAT and CDR2 FQNNGV. The ends were cut back, 1 base at V and 5 bases at J, with 9 bases in the middle. The CDR3 is 14 residues long. The CDR3, as DNA: TGTGCCAGCAGCTTAGGGGTTTTGGAAAACATTCAGTACTTC. Translation gives CASSLGVLENIQYF.

At least ten counts were recorded for this clonotype. The V call is TRBV4-1, the J call TRBJ2-1; D remains ambiguous. Germline V CDR1 and CDR2: MGHRA, YSYEKL. V was cut by 2 bases and J by 7 bases, with 3 bases left in between. The CDR3 covers 11 residues. The CDR3 here is CASSQMNEQFF. In nucleotides, the CDR3 is TGCGCCAGCAGCCAAATGAATGAGCAGTTCTTC.

The table lists this clonotype with a few counts. The chain recombines TRBV12-3 or TRBV12-4 with TRBJ1-1, with D hard to call. Deletions cut 5 bases from V and 2 bases from J, with 9 bases between. This CDR3 spans 13 amino acids. CDR3 in amino acids: CASSENLNTEAFF. The CDR3, as DNA: TGTGCCAGCAGTGAGAACCTTAACACTGAAGCTTTCTTT.

This clonotype occurred many times. The chain recombines TRBV4-3 with TRBJ2-7; a possible D gene is TRBD1 (5 bases). CDR1 and CDR2 from the germline V gene are LGHNA and YSLEER. Trimming pared 4 bases from V and 0 bases from J, leaving 13 bases between. The CDR3 has 15 amino acids. CDR3 nucleotide sequence: TGCGCCAGCAGCCGGACATCAGTTAACTCCTACGAGCAGTACTTC. Its translation is CASSRTSVNSYEQYF.

Many counts were recorded for this clonotype. The J gene is TRBJ2-7, the V gene TRBV29-1; D remains unclear. Trimming shortened V by 7 bases and J by 5 bases, and 18 bases separated the two germline ends. Germline V lookup: CDR1 SQVTM, CDR2 ANQGSEA. This CDR3 is 13 amino acids long. The CDR3 region has the DNA TGCAGCGCTAGACGGACGACGGTCGACGAGCAGTACTTC. This gives the protein CSARRTTVDEQYF.